Presented here are 22 T cell receptor beta chains from one specimen sequenced in a study of early T cells in non-severe SARS-CoV-2 infection. MiXCR, applied by TCRdb to the 5' RACE reads, yields one record per CDR3 protein. The sample has around 70,000 distinct CDR3 sequences; roughly an eighth are singletons. Sequencing input: whole blood. The receptor set was obtained from an adult who was a healthcare worker with PCR-confirmed SARS-CoV-2 infection or an uninfected control (not recorded which).

This clonotype was picked up many times. The CDR3 DNA sequence: TGTGCCAGCAGTTCCCCTGTGGGGGACTATGGCTACACCTTC. Translated, it gives CASSSPVGDYGYTF. The chain couples TRBV6-5 to TRBJ1-2; TRBD1 is a possible D gene (5 bases). CDR1 is MNHEY and CDR2 is SVGAGI in the germline V gene. The V end was cut by 4 bases, the J end by 3 bases, with 12 bases between. The CDR3 has 14 residues.

The table lists this clonotype with many counts. CDR3 residues: CASSQTGGQYF. In DNA form, the CDR3 reads TGTGCCAGCAGCCAAACAGGGGGGCAGTACTTC. V and J are TRBV3-1 and TRBJ2-7; TRBD1 aligns across 8 bases. There are 11 residues in the CDR3. The V gene end was trimmed by 2 bases and the J gene end by 9 bases; junction bases not matched to a gene: 0. Germline assignment: CDR1 LGHDT and CDR2 YNNKEL (reference sequence).

V is TRBV7-2 and J is TRBJ2-3; 10 nucleotides line up with TRBD2. This CDR3 is built from 15 residues. J was trimmed by 9 bases and V by 5 bases; bases with no gene match: 11. From germline, CDR1 is SGHTA and CDR2 FQGNSA. For the CDR3, the DNA is TGTGCCAGCAGCGTAAAAGCGGGAGGGCCTTTAACGCAGTATTTT. It encodes CASSVKAGGPLTQYF.

The chain joins TRBV5-4 to TRBJ1-2; 9 bases match TRBD1. CDR3 length: 17 amino acids. The V gene end was trimmed by 4 bases and the J gene end by 5 bases; junction bases not matched to a gene: 15. The V gene's germline CDR1 is SGHNT and CDR2 YYREEE (reference sequence). The CDR3 sequence is CASSHPGQGFPEYGYTF. In DNA form, the CDR3 reads TGTGCCAGCAGCCATCCGGGACAGGGATTCCCCGAGTATGGCTACACCTTC.

The V gene is TRBV27, the J gene TRBJ2-1; TRBD2 aligns across 10 bases. Germline CDR1 and CDR2: MNHEY and SMNVEV (reference sequence). V lost 10 bases and J lost 5; bases outside the gene matches: 11. The CDR3 has 15 amino acids. DNA for the CDR3: TGTGCCACCAACCAAGCGGGAGGGGCCCACAATGAGCAGTTCTTC. This sequence encodes CATNQAGGAHNEQFF.

The rearrangement links TRBV7-2 to TRBJ2-1; 10 bases match TRBD2. This CDR3 comprises 15 residues. Unmatched junction bases numbered 6, after V lost 6 bases and J lost 4 bases. Germline loops: CDR1 SGHTA, CDR2 FQGNSA. The CDR3 region is CASRITSGTYNEQFF. As DNA, the CDR3 is TGTGCCAGCAGAATCACTAGCGGGACTTACAATGAGCAGTTCTTC.

This clonotype was counted only a few times. The chain links TRBV24-1 to TRBJ2-1, with a possible D match to TRBD1 (6 bases). This CDR3 is 16 amino acids long. Looked up from germline, CDR1 is KGHDR and CDR2 is SFDVKD. V was cut by 1 base and J by 2 bases, with 11 bases left in between. CDR3 region: CATSDLGGRTYNEQFF. In DNA, the CDR3 is TGTGCCACCAGTGATTTAGGGGGAAGGACCTACAATGAGCAGTTCTTC.

This clonotype came up a few times. The rearrangement joins TRBV11-3 to TRBJ2-1, with 9 bases fitting TRBD2. The CDR3 is made up of 15 amino acids. V dropped 1 base and J dropped 6; count of bases not matched to a gene: 4. CDR1 is SGHNT and CDR2 is YENEEA in the germline V gene. CDR3 coding DNA: TGTGCCAGCAGCTTAGGCGGGAGGGCTCGCAATGAGCAGTTCTTC. The encoded protein is CASSLGGRARNEQFF.

This clonotype occurred many times. V and J are TRBV6-1 and TRBJ2-2, with no clear D. With 6 bases removed from V and 2 bases from J, the gap between germline ends came to 10 bases. This CDR3 is built from 14 residues. Germline V CDR1 and CDR2: MNHNS, SASEGT. The CDR3: CASSERTNTGELFF. DNA for the CDR3: TGTGCCAGCAGCGAAAGGACCAACACCGGGGAGCTGTTTTTT.

This clonotype was detected only a few times. The rearrangement joins TRBV4-1 to TRBJ2-2, with D possibly TRBD2 on 6 matching bases. The CDR3 is made up of 16 amino acids. The germline V gene encodes CDR1 MGHRA and CDR2 YSYEKL. V dropped 1 base and J dropped 2 bases, with 11 bases sitting between them. In DNA, the CDR3 is TGCGCCAGCAGCCAAGGGACGGGACTCAACACCGGGGAGCTGTTTTTT. It yields the protein CASSQGTGLNTGELFF.

This clonotype was detected ten times or more. This chain connects TRBV5-1 to TRBJ1-4; weak D call: TRBD1 (5 bases). This CDR3 spans 14 amino acids. CDR1 SGHRS and CDR2 YFSETQ come from the germline V gene. Trimming removed 6 bases from V and 8 bases from J, with 17 bases in between. CDR3 loop: CASTPGGGNEKLFF. Here the CDR3 DNA reads TGCGCCAGCACCCCGGGGGGGGGTAACGAAAAACTGTTTTTT.

The V and J genes are TRBV6-6 and TRBJ2-2; tentatively, D is TRBD2 (5 bases). Germline V gene lookup returns CDR1 MNHNY and CDR2 SVGAGI (reference sequence). V lost 1 base, J lost 4 bases, and 16 bases lay in between. This CDR3 spans 17 amino acids. CDR3 sequence (DNA): TGTGCCAGCAGTTACTTGAGGGCAGAGCGAGGCACCGGGGAGCTGTTTTTT. It translates to CASSYLRAERGTGELFF.

This clonotype was counted at least ten times. J is TRBJ2-5 and V is TRBV29-1, with unresolved D. The CDR3 consists of 12 residues. The V and J ends lost 5 bases and 0 bases respectively, with 7 bases between them. Germline CDR1 and CDR2: SQVTM and ANQGSEA. CDR3 amino acids: CSVRLNQETQYF. CDR3 coding DNA: TGCAGCGTTAGGTTGAACCAAGAGACCCAGTACTTC.

This clonotype was counted ten times or more. The chain is built from TRBV12-3 or TRBV12-4 and TRBJ2-3; TRBD2 might be the D (6 bases). Trimming took off 5 bases at V and 5 bases at J, with 8 bases between the two ends. This CDR3 is built from 12 residues. CDR3 sequence reads: CASSGGLDTQYF. In DNA, the CDR3 is TGTGCCAGCAGTGGGGGACTAGATACGCAGTATTTT.

This clonotype was observed a few times. V and J are TRBV20-1 and TRBJ1-1, with D maybe TRBD1 (5 bases). The CDR3 is 12 amino acids. Trimming left V 6 bases short and J 3 bases short, with 11 bases between. Per the germline V gene, CDR1 is DFQATT and CDR2 is SNEGSKA (reference sequence). The CDR3 DNA is TGCAGTGCGAGGAAAGGGGACACTGAAGCTTTCTTT. It is translated as CSARKGDTEAFF.

Ten or more counts support this clonotype. The chain links TRBV20-1 to TRBJ2-1, with TRBD2 matching 11 bases. CDR3 length equals 17 residues. CDR1 is DFQATT and CDR2 is SNEGSKA in the germline V gene (reference sequence). Trimming took 4 bases from V and 0 from J; bases not matched to a gene: 8. CDR3 protein: CSAIVPSGRISYNEQFF. The CDR3 region has the DNA TGCAGTGCTATCGTCCCTAGCGGGAGGATCTCCTACAATGAGCAGTTCTTC.

The chain joins TRBV7-9 to TRBJ1-2, with 10 positions matching TRBD1. The germline gives CDR1 SEHNR, CDR2 FQNEAQ (reference sequence). CDR3 length: 15 residues. The V and J ends lost 5 bases and 4 bases, in that order; junction bases with no gene match: 7. CDR3 sequence (DNA): TGTGCCAGCAGCCCAACCGGGACAGGGGCCTATGGCTACACCTTC. Its protein is CASSPTGTGAYGYTF.

In this sample, this clonotype turned up many times. This rearrangement joins TRBV6-5 to TRBJ2-3; D is uncertain. V was shortened by 6 bases and J by 9 bases, with 16 bases between the two germline ends. The CDR3 covers 13 residues. CDR1 MNHEY and CDR2 SVGAGI come from the germline V gene. The CDR3 nucleotides are TGTGCCAGCAGCTACGATACGGGCCGGACGCAGTATTTT. Translation gives CASSYDTGRTQYF.

This clonotype is large (0.1 to 1%). V gene TRBV7-9 combines with J gene TRBJ2-3; the D gene could be TRBD1 or TRBD2 (6 bases each). This CDR3 has 16 amino acids. CDR1 and CDR2 (germline): SEHNR, FQNEAQ (reference sequence). V lost 5 bases to trimming and J lost 2 bases, with 17 bases between them. The CDR3 region is CASSGPTGGATDTQYF. DNA of the CDR3: TGTGCCAGCAGCGGGCCGACAGGAGGGGCCACAGATACGCAGTATTTT.

In this sample, this clonotype turned up many times. The chain couples TRBV7-9 to TRBJ2-7; 10 bases align to TRBD2. Germline V gives CDR1 SEHNR, CDR2 FQNEAQ (reference sequence). The V segment lost 0 bases and the J segment 6 bases; nucleotides outside the gene matches: 5. The length of the CDR3 is 15 residues. The CDR3 sequence: CASSLAGLAGVEQYF. CDR3 in DNA: TGTGCCAGCAGCTTAGCTGGGCTAGCGGGAGTCGAGCAGTACTTC.

This CDR3 reads CAIRGPRHEQYF. The CDR3 region has the DNA TGTGCCATAAGAGGTCCCCGTCACGAGCAGTACTTC. The chain uses TRBV10-3 and TRBJ2-7; D unclear. This CDR3 comprises 12 residues. V dropped 9 bases and J dropped 5 bases, with 14 bases sitting between them. Germline V gene sequence: CDR1 ENHRY, CDR2 SYGVKD.

Many counts were recorded for this clonotype. J is TRBJ2-7 and V is TRBV7-9; tentatively, D is TRBD1 (5 bases). V shed 3 bases and J shed 4 bases, with 10 bases lying between them. This CDR3 is 13 amino acids long. The V gene's germline CDR1 is SEHNR and CDR2 FQNEAQ (reference sequence). The CDR3 DNA sequence: TGTGCCAGCAGCTTCACAGGTCGTTACGAGCAGTACTTC. Translation: CASSFTGRYEQYF.